One T cell receptor (beta chain) is described in this entry. Assay: immunoSEQ multiplex PCR; the TCRdb copy retains only in-frame clones and omits some. This sample has 300,000 to 400,000 clones; roughly 88% occur once, and the top ten carry 5% to 6%. All recovered Cohort 3 donors got two negative PCRs, got clearance, or saw symptom resolution. The data were taken from a study of blood T cell repertoires in COVID-19. The TCR originated in a man younger than 40 who had recovered from COVID-19. The sample was PBMCs or T cells enriched from blood (not recorded which).

CDR3 region: CASSYSWTGLTGELFF. The CDR3 DNA reads as TGTGCCAGCAGTTACTCATGGACAGGTTTGACCGGGGAGCTGTTTTTT. The chain carries TRBV6-5 and TRBJ2-2, with 7 bases aligning to TRBD1. The germline gives CDR1 MNHEY, CDR2 SVGAGI. This CDR3 is built from 16 residues. V was pared by 0 bases and J by 5 bases, with 6 bases of the junction left unmatched.